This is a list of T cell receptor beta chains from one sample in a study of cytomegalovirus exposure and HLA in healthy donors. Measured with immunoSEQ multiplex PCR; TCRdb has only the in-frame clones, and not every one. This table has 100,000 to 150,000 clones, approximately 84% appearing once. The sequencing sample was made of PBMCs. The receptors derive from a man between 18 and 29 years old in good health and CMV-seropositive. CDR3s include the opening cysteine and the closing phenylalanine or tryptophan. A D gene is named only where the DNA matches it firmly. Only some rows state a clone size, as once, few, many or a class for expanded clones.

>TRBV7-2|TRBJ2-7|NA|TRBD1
TGTGCCAGCCTAGGGACAGGGGACTACGAGCAGTACTTC
CASLGTGDYEQYF
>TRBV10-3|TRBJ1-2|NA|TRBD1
TGTGCCATCAGTGAGCGGGACAGGGTCTACTATGGCTACACCTTC
CAISERDRVYYGYTF
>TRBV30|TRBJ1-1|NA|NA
TGTGCCTGGAGTGTGGACACAGGGATGGGGAACACTGAAGCTTTCTTT
CAWSVDTGMGNTEAFF
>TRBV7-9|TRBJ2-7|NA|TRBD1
TGTGCCAGCAGCCCCTCGGGACAGGGGGGATCCTACGAGCAGTACTTC
CASSPSGQGGSYEQYF
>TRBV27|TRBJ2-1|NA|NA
TGTGCCAGCTCCCCCTGGAGGTATTACTACAATGAGCAGTTCTTC
CASSPWRYYYNEQFF
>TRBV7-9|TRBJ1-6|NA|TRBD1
TGTGCCAGCAGCTTAGAGGCAGGGGGGAGGTCACCCCTCCACTTT
CASSLEAGGRSPLHF
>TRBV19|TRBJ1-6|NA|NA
TGTGCCAGTAGCTCCGCCCTAACTATTCCACCCCTCCACTTT
CASSSALTIPPLHF
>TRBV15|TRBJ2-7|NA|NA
TGTGCCACCAGCAGGGAACCGCAGGGAAACGAGCAGTACTTC
CATSREPQGNEQYF
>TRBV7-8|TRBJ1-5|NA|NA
TGTGCCAGCAGCACCCCCGGCGGGGCCCAGCATTTT
CASSTPGGAQHF
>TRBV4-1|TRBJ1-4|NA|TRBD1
TGCGCCAGCAGCCAATCAACGGAGGGGGCTAGGAAAAAACTGTTTTTT
CASSQSTEGARKKLFF
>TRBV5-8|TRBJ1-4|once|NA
TGTGCCAGCAGCCCAGGACAGAGCCAAAATGAAAAACTGTTTTTT
CASSPGQSQNEKLFF
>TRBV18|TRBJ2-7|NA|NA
TGTGCCAGCTCACCATCCTTGGACACCTACGAGCAGTACTTC
CASSPSLDTYEQYF
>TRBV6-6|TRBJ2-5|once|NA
TGTGCCAGCAGTTACTCGGAGGGGAGTGCCCTCTACTTC
CASSYSEGSALYF
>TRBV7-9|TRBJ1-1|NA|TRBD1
TGTGCCAGCAGCTTATCTCAGGGGGGAATCACTGAAGCTTTCTTT
CASSLSQGGITEAFF
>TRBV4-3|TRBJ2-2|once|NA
TGCGCCAGCAGGGAAGGGGTCAGGGACACCGGGGAGCTGTTTTTT
CASREGVRDTGELFF
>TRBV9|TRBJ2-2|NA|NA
TGTGCCAGCAGCGCAAGCGGGTCGAACACCGGGGAGCTGTTTTTT
CASSASGSNTGELFF
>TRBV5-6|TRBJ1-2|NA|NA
TGTGCCAGCAGCTCCAGTGGCGGCTACACCTTC
CASSSSGGYTF
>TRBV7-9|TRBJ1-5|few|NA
TGTGCCAGCAGCCCAGGAGGGGATCAGCCCCAGCATTTT
CASSPGGDQPQHF
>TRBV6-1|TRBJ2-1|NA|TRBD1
TGTGCCAGCAGTCCACAAGAAGACAGGGTCAATGAGCAGTTCTTC
CASSPQEDRVNEQFF
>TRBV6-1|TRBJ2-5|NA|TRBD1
TGTGCCAGCAGTGATACATGGGACAGTCAAGAGACCCAGTACTTC
CASSDTWDSQETQYF
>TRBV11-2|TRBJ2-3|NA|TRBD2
TGTGCCAGCAGCTTCCAGCGGGGGCAAAACACAGATACGCAGTATTTT
CASSFQRGQNTDTQYF
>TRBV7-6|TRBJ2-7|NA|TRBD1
TGTGCCAGCAGCTTAAGACAGGGCAACTACGAGCAGTACTTC
CASSLRQGNYEQYF
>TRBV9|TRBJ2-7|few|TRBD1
TGTGCCAGCAGCGTGGGGACAGGGGCCTCCTACGAGCAGTACTTC
CASSVGTGASYEQYF
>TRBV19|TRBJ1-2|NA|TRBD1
TGTGCCAGTACCACCCCGGACAGGCACTATGGCTACACCTTC
CASTTPDRHYGYTF
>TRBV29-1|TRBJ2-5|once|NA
TGCAGCGTTAGTAGCGACCGAGAGACCCAGTACTTC
CSVSSDRETQYF
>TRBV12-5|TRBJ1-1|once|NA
TGTGCTAGTGGTTTGCGGGAGACGGGAAACACTGAAGCTTTCTTT
CASGLRETGNTEAFF
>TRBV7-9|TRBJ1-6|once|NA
TGTGCCAGCAGCTTAACAGGGTCGAGGAATTCACCCCTCCACTTT
CASSLTGSRNSPLHF
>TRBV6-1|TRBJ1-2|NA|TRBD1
TGTGCCAGCAGTTTGACGGACAGGGATGGCTACACCTTC
CASSLTDRDGYTF
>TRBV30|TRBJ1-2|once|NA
TGTGCCTGCTCACAACCCAACCTTGGCTACACCTTC
CACSQPNLGYTF
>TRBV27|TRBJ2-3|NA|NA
TGTGCCAGCAGTATAACAGGAGCAGATACGCAGTATTTT
CASSITGADTQYF
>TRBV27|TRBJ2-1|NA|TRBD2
TGTGCCAGCAGTTTTGGATGGGGGGGTGAGCAGTTCTTC
CASSFGWGGEQFF
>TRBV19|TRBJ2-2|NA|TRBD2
TGTGCCAGTAACGGGGGGGCGGGAGCGAACACCGGGGAGCTGTTTTTT
CASNGGAGANTGELFF
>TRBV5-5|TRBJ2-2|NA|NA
TGTGCCAGCGTCCCCGACAGTCTTTACGGGGAGCTGTTTTTT
CASVPDSLYGELFF
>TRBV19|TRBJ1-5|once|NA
TGTGCCAGTAGTATATTCAGGGGCGCAATAAGTCAGCCCCAGCATTTT
CASSIFRGAISQPQHF
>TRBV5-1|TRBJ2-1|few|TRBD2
TGCGCCAGCACCACGGGACTAGCGGGGGTCTCGGATGAGCAGTTCTTC
CASTTGLAGVSDEQFF
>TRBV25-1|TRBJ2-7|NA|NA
TGTGCCAGCACAAACCCAGTATCTTCCGAGCAGTACTTC
CASTNPVSSEQYF
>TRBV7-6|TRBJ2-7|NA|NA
TGTGCCAGCAGCTTAAGTCCAGAGGCGACCTACGAGCAGTACTTC
CASSLSPEATYEQYF
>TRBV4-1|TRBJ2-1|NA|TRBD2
TGCGCCAGCAGCCAATGGGTTCAGGGACTAGCGGGAGGGTCTTACAATGAGCAGTTCTTC
CASSQWVQGLAGGSYNEQFF
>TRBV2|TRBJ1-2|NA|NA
TGTGCCAGCAGCGCTATGATAGCCGTTAACTATGGCTACACCTTC
CASSAMIAVNYGYTF
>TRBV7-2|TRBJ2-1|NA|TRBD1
TGTGCCAGCACCCAAACAGGGGGGAGGCAGTTCTTC
CASTQTGGRQFF
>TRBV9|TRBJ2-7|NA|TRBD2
TGTGCCAGCAGCGCCTTCGTAGCGGGAACAGACGAGCAGTACTTC
CASSAFVAGTDEQYF
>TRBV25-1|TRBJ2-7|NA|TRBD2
TGTGCCAGCAGTGGATCAGCTAGCGGGGGGTCGTACGAGCAGTACTTC
CASSGSASGGSYEQYF
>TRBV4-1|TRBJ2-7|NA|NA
TGCGCCAGCAGCCAAGAGAATTTTCGGGAATACGAGCAGTACTTC
CASSQENFREYEQYF
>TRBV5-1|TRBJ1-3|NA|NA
TGCGCCAGCAGCTTGGATGCGGTGAGCTCTGGAAACACCATATATTTT
CASSLDAVSSGNTIYF
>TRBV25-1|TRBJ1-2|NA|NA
TGTGCCAGCAGTACTGATGGTCCCGTTCTTAACTATGGCTACACCTTC
CASSTDGPVLNYGYTF
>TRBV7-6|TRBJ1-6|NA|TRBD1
TGTGCCAGCAGCGCGAACGTCGGACAGGGCGATTCACCCCTCCACTTT
CASSANVGQGDSPLHF
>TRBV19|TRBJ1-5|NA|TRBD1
TGTGCCAGTAGTATTTGGGGACAGGGGGGCAATCAGCCCCAGCATTTT
CASSIWGQGGNQPQHF
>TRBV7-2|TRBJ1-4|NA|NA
TGTGCCAGCAGCTTCCTTTACGGGCAGGGAATTGAAAAACTGTTTTTT
CASSFLYGQGIEKLFF
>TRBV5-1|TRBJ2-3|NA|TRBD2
TGCGCCAGCAGCCAGACTAGCGGGAGTACAGATACGCAGTATTTT
CASSQTSGSTDTQYF
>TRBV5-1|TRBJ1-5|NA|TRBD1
TGCGCCAGCTACCCCCCGGGACAGGGTTCTCAGCCCCAGCATTTT
CASYPPGQGSQPQHF
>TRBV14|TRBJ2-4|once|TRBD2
TGTGCCAGCAGCCAAGGATGGGAGGGGAACATTCAGTACTTC
CASSQGWEGNIQYF
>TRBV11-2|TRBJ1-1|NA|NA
TGTGCCAGCAGCTTAGGAGTGAGGGCAGGGGAAACTGAAGCTTTCTTT
CASSLGVRAGETEAFF
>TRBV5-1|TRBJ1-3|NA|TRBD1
TGCGCCAGCAGCGCCACCGGGACAGGGAATGGAAACACCATATATTTT
CASSATGTGNGNTIYF
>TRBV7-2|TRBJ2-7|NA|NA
TGTGCCAGCAGCTTCATCTCTGCCGACTACTCCTACGAGCAGTACTTC
CASSFISADYSYEQYF